The 25 T cell receptor beta chains presented below share a single source sample, sequenced in a study of patients and donors after allogeneic stem cell transplantation. TCRdb analysed the RT-PCR reads with MiXCR anew, one entry per CDR3 protein. The sample includes 400,000 to 450,000 distinct CDR3 sequences, around 16% seen only once; the top ten take less than 9.5%. The sequencing sample was made of blood, either unsorted or a sorted T cell fraction (not recorded which). Source of these receptors: a human donor who was either an allogeneic HSCT recipient or a stem cell or donor lymphocyte infusion donor (not recorded which). It is not recorded whose cells these are; they may come from a transplant donor.

This sequence joins TRBV10-3 and TRBJ1-2; the match to TRBD1 covers 7 bases. CDR3 length: 13 residues. Trimming at V came to 0 bases and at J to 6 bases, leaving 1 base not matched to a gene. In germline, CDR1 is ENHRY, CDR2 SYGVKD. CDR3 nucleotide sequence: TGTGCCATCAGTGAGTCCAGGGGGGATGGCTACACCTTC. It yields the protein CAISESRGDGYTF.

This clonotype was seen a few times. V and J are TRBV3-1 and TRBJ2-1, with TRBD2 identical over 14 bases. CDR1 and CDR2 (germline): LGHDT, YNNKEL (reference sequence). The CDR3 has 14 amino acids. With V trimmed by 1 base and J by 12 bases, 2 bases remained unmatched. CDR3 residues: CASSQGLAGGGQFF. The CDR3 bases are TGTGCCAGCAGCCAAGGACTAGCGGGAGGGGGGCAGTTCTTC.

This clonotype was observed a few times. This CDR3 is CASSSWTRNQPQHF. CDR3 nucleotide sequence: TGTGCCAGCAGTTCTTGGACCCGCAATCAGCCCCAGCATTTT. The chain joins TRBV12-3 or TRBV12-4 to TRBJ1-5; no definite D call. V was shortened by 4 bases and J by 2 bases, with 9 bases between the two germline ends. The CDR3 spans 14 residues.

The sample holds a few counts of this clonotype. The chain uses TRBV9 and TRBJ1-1; the D gene is possibly TRBD1 (5 bases). Germline CDR1 and CDR2: SGDLS and YYNGEE. The CDR3 is 12 amino acids. The V gene lost 0 bases and the J gene lost 10 bases, with 10 bases spanning the gap. In nucleotides, the CDR3 is TGTGCCAGCAGCGTAGAGGGAGGGGTAGCTTTCTTT. Residues: CASSVEGGVAFF.

This clonotype was found many times. The chain joins TRBV12-3 or TRBV12-4 to TRBJ2-1; D is undetermined. CDR3 size: 11 residues. With 1 base removed from V and 8 bases from J, the gap between germline ends came to 3 bases. Here the CDR3 DNA reads TGTGCCAGCAGTTTAGAGTATGAGCAGTTCTTC. Protein: CASSLEYEQFF.

This clonotype was seen only a few times. The chain has TRBV6-6 and TRBJ1-5, with unresolved D. The CDR3 spans 13 residues. Germline lookup yields CDR1 MNHNY and CDR2 SVGAGI (reference sequence). The V end was cut by 6 bases, the J end by 3 bases, with 9 bases between. This CDR3 reads CASSRLINQPQHF. CDR3 nucleotides: TGTGCCAGCAGCCGACTAATCAATCAGCCCCAGCATTTT.

A few counts support this clonotype. This chain uses TRBV25-1 with TRBJ1-4; tentatively, D is TRBD1 (6 bases). The V gene lost 1 base and the J gene lost 8 bases, with 17 bases spanning the gap. The CDR3 is 16 residues long. The V gene's germline CDR1 is MGHDK and CDR2 SYGVNS. In nucleotides, the CDR3 is TGTGCCAGCAGTGAATCTCAAACAGGGCTAGGGGAAAAACTGTTTTTT. Protein sequence: CASSESQTGLGEKLFF. Full variable domain (rest looked up from reference TRBV25-1 and TRBJ1-4): EADIYQTPRYLVIGTGKKITLECSQTMGHDKMYWYQQDPGMELHLIHYSYGVNSTEKGDLSSESTVSRIRTEHFPLTLESARPSHTSQYLCASSESQTGLGEKLFFGSGTQLSVL.

V usage is TRBV3-1 and J usage is TRBJ2-1, with TRBD2 identical over 10 bases. Trimming removed 1 base from V and 6 bases from J; junction bases left unmatched: 6. CDR1 is LGHDT and CDR2 is YNNKEL in the germline V gene (reference sequence). This CDR3 comprises 16 residues. The CDR3 sequence: CASSQAGAGGPNEQFF. The CDR3 bases are TGTGCCAGCAGCCAAGCGGGAGCGGGGGGGCCCAATGAGCAGTTCTTC.

This chain links TRBV20-1 with TRBJ2-3; 9 bases are a match to TRBD2. The V gene's germline CDR1 is DFQATT and CDR2 SNEGSKA (reference sequence). There are 17 residues in the CDR3. The CDR3 loop reads CSGVLAGESLGADTQYF. The CDR3 coding sequence is TGCAGCGGGGTATTAGCGGGAGAATCGTTAGGTGCAGATACGCAGTATTTT.

The V gene is TRBV20-1, the J gene TRBJ2-1; 12 nucleotides line up with TRBD2. The CDR3 covers 17 residues. The germline V gene encodes CDR1 DFQATT and CDR2 SNEGSKA (reference sequence). V shed 3 bases and J 0 bases; nucleotides not matched to a gene: 6. CDR3 DNA sequence: TGCAGTGCTAGTATCCTAGCGGGGGGGAGCTCCTACAATGAGCAGTTCTTC. This gives the protein CSASILAGGSSYNEQFF.

This clonotype was detected only a few times. The chain links TRBV11-2 to TRBJ1-3; D is ambiguous. The CDR3 runs 12 residues. Trimming took 6 bases from V and 4 from J, leaving 7 bases between them. Germline assignment: CDR1 SGHAT and CDR2 FQNNGV. The CDR3 DNA reads as TGTGCCAGCAGTAACGAAGGAAACACCATATATTTT. This sequence encodes CASSNEGNTIYF.

This clonotype was counted a few times. The chain couples TRBV7-2 to TRBJ2-5, with D possibly matching TRBD2 (7 bases). Germline values: CDR1 SGHTA, CDR2 FQGNSA. Trimming removed 1 base at V and 5 bases at J, with 14 bases between. CDR3 length: 15 residues. The CDR3 DNA reads as TGTGCCAGCAGCTTAGAGTTCGGGGGGCGTGAGACCCAGTACTTC. It translates to CASSLEFGGRETQYF.

This clonotype occurred many times. The rearrangement joins TRBV12-3 or TRBV12-4 to TRBJ1-1, with D possibly matching TRBD1 (5 bases). The length of the CDR3 is 15 residues. Trimming removed 1 base from V and 9 bases from J, with 18 bases in between. The chain's CDR3 is CASSLDGQGINKAFF. CDR3 in DNA: TGTGCCAGCAGTTTAGACGGGCAGGGCATTAATAAAGCTTTCTTT.

The V gene is TRBV20-1, the J gene TRBJ1-3; possibly TRBD1 for D (5 bases). The V gene's germline CDR1 is DFQATT and CDR2 SNEGSKA (reference sequence). The CDR3 extends over 13 amino acids. V lost 0 bases to trimming and J lost 2 bases, with 5 bases between them. This chain's CDR3 is CSAREGAGNTIYF. CDR3 DNA: TGCAGTGCTAGAGAAGGGGCTGGAAACACCATATATTTT.

As DNA, the CDR3 is TGCAGTGCTATACTGACAGGGGAGTCTTTCTTT. Its translation: CSAILTGESFF. V and J are TRBV20-1 and TRBJ1-1, with 8 bases lining up with TRBD1. Germline V gives CDR1 DFQATT, CDR2 SNEGSKA (reference sequence). The V segment lost 4 bases and the J segment 12 bases; nucleotides outside the gene matches: 7. The CDR3 is 11 amino acids.

The V and J genes are TRBV5-1 and TRBJ1-1, with TRBD1 matching 10 bases. The V segment lost 3 bases and the J segment 7 bases; nucleotides outside the gene matches: 3. The V gene's germline CDR1 is SGHRS and CDR2 YFSETQ. This CDR3 region has 13 residues. DNA for the CDR3: TGCGCCAGCAGCTCGGACAGGGGGAATGAAGCTTTCTTT. Its protein product is CASSSDRGNEAFF.

This chain uses TRBV12-3 or TRBV12-4 with TRBJ2-7; D gene unclear. The V end was cut by 4 bases, the J end by 7 bases, with 17 bases between. The CDR3 loop spans 14 amino acids. DNA for the CDR3: TGTGCCAGCAGTTCTCAGACTGGGAAGTGGGAGCAGTACTTC. It translates to CASSSQTGKWEQYF.

This clonotype showed up just a few times. The CDR3 DNA reads as TGTGCCACCAGCAGAGATCTGGGGACAGGGGAATGGACTGGAAACACCATATATTTT. Its translation is CATSRDLGTGEWTGNTIYF. The chain joins TRBV15 to TRBJ1-3; 10 bases align to TRBD1. V trimming: 0 bases; J trimming: 2 bases; junction bases outside the gene matches: 10. Germline assignment: CDR1 LNHNV and CDR2 YYDKDF (reference sequence). The CDR3 totals 19 residues.

This clonotype has a handful of counts. The chain links TRBV5-1 to TRBJ2-4, with 13 bases matching TRBD2. The CDR3 is 16 residues long. The V and J ends lost 4 bases and 1 base, in that order; junction bases with no gene match: 2. The germline CDR1 and CDR2 sequences are SGHRS and YFSETQ. CDR3 nucleotide sequence: TGCGCCAGCAGCCCGGGACTAGCGGGGGCCAAAAACATTCAGTACTTC. It is translated as CASSPGLAGAKNIQYF. Full variable domain (remainder filled in from reference TRBV5-1 and TRBJ2-4): KAGVTQTPRYLIKTRGQQVTLSCSPISGHRSVSWYQQTPGQGLQFLFEYFSETQRNKGNFPGRFSGRQFSNSRSEMNVSTLELGDSALYLCASSPGLAGAKNIQYFGAGTRLSVL.

V usage is TRBV20-1 and J usage is TRBJ2-1; D could derive from TRBD1 or TRBD2 (6 bases each). This CDR3 has 15 amino acids. The germline V gene encodes CDR1 DFQATT and CDR2 SNEGSKA (reference sequence). V was pared by 2 bases and J by 8 bases, with 19 bases between. CDR3: CSARRGARERYEQFF. The CDR3 nucleotides are TGCAGTGCTAGAAGGGGGGCACGGGAGCGTTATGAGCAGTTCTTC.

This clonotype has more than one count but fewer than ten. This chain joins TRBV6-6 and TRBJ2-1; 8 bases are a match to TRBD1. Germline V gene sequence: CDR1 MNHNY, CDR2 SVGAGI (reference sequence). The CDR3 length is 12 residues. The J segment lost 15 bases and the V segment lost 0 bases, leaving 4 bases of the junction unmatched. The CDR3 bases are TGTGCCAGCAGTTACTCGACCGACAGGGGGTTCTTC. It yields the protein CASSYSTDRGFF.

This rearrangement joins TRBV6-6 to TRBJ1-5, with D possibly being TRBD1 (5 bases). V was trimmed by 10 bases and J by 5 bases, leaving 15 bases between them. This CDR3 region has 13 residues. CDR1 is MNHNY, CDR2 SVGAGI, per germline (reference sequence). The CDR3 coding sequence is TGTGCCACGGGCAGGGAGAGGTATCAGCCCCAGCATTTT. Its translation is CATGRERYQPQHF.

This chain joins TRBV5-1 and TRBJ2-3; D is ambiguous. The CDR3 totals 12 residues. CDR1 and CDR2 (germline): SGHRS, YFSETQ. The V gene lost 1 base and the J gene lost 6 bases, with 6 bases spanning the gap. The CDR3: CASSLFMDTQYF. For the CDR3, the DNA is TGCGCCAGCAGCTTGTTTATGGATACGCAGTATTTT. Full variable domain (remainder filled in from reference TRBV5-1 and TRBJ2-3): KAGVTQTPRYLIKTRGQQVTLSCSPISGHRSVSWYQQTPGQGLQFLFEYFSETQRNKGNFPGRFSGRQFSNSRSEMNVSTLELGDSALYLCASSLFMDTQYFGPGTRLTVL.

This clonotype was observed at least ten times. The chain couples TRBV2 to TRBJ2-3; D unclear. CDR1 is SNHLY, CDR2 FYNNEI, per germline. CDR3 size: 13 residues. The ends were cut back, 3 bases at V and 5 bases at J, with 9 bases in the middle. In DNA form, the CDR3 reads TGTGCCAGCAGTGACCGTTTCGGAGATACGCAGTATTTT. Translated: CASSDRFGDTQYF.

This clonotype was detected a few times. V and J are TRBV4-3 and TRBJ2-1; 7 bases are a match to TRBD1. Germline V gives CDR1 LGHNA, CDR2 YSLEER. The junction had 5 bases not matched to a gene; V was cut back by 0 bases and J by 6 bases. The CDR3 consists of 15 residues. Written as DNA, the CDR3 is TGCGCCAGCAGCCAAGACCAGGGGGACGCCAATGAGCAGTTCTTC. Translated, it gives CASSQDQGDANEQFF.